The clone carrying this T cell receptor beta chain was seen once. The CDR3 sequence is 16 residues long. The germline gives CDR1 SGHRS, CDR2 YFSETQ. The V gene end was trimmed by 0 bases and the J gene end by 5 bases; junction bases not matched to a gene: 7. Primers for the PCR totalled 60 Vbeta and 13 Jbeta. Here immunoSEQ multiplex PCR was the method, and the copy in TCRdb shows in-frame clones only, minus some. The data contain roughly 130,000 clones, 75% to 85% of them singletons. This entry is derived from a study of cytomegalovirus exposure and HLA in healthy donors. Sequencing was done on a sample of PBMCs. The chain employs TRBV5-1 and TRBJ2-5; 10 bases map to TRBD1. The receptor was isolated from a male donor in good health and CMV-seronegative. CDR3 region: CASSLELDRGKETQYF. CDR3 nucleotides: TGCGCCAGCAGCTTGGAGCTGGACAGGGGGAAGGAGACCCAGTACTTC.